Below are 2 T cell receptor beta chains sequenced from a single sample in a study of early T cells in non-severe SARS-CoV-2 infection. TCRdb recomputed calls from the 5' RACE reads with MiXCR, one row per CDR3 protein. The sample records tens of thousands of distinct CDR3 sequences, under 15% being singletons. The sample taken for sequencing was whole blood. The receptors were sampled from an adult who was a healthcare worker with PCR-confirmed SARS-CoV-2 infection or an uninfected control (not recorded which).

This chain connects TRBV9 to TRBJ2-1; D might be TRBD2 (6 bases). The germline gives CDR1 SGDLS, CDR2 YYNGEE. Trimming removed 1 base at V and 5 bases at J, with 13 bases between. The CDR3 consists of 15 residues. Written as DNA, the CDR3 is TGTGCCAGCAGCGTATCTAGCGCCCTTAACAATGAGCAGTTCTTC. It is translated as CASSVSSALNNEQFF.

This clonotype was counted ten times or more. The rearrangement uses TRBV28 and TRBJ2-7, with 10 nucleotides matching TRBD2. V lost 2 bases to trimming and J lost 2 bases; unmatched junction nucleotides: 3. The CDR3 sequence is 15 residues long. The germline V gene has CDR1 MDHEN and CDR2 SYDVKM. CDR3 residues: CASSLTSGMTYEQYF. DNA of the CDR3: TGTGCCAGCAGTTTAACTAGCGGGATGACCTACGAGCAGTACTTC.